This record concerns one T cell receptor (beta chain) sequence. CDR3 size: 12 residues. Germline CDR1 MDHEN, CDR2 SYDVKM. V was shortened by 3 bases and J by 10 bases, with 10 bases between the two germline ends. These data originate in a study of blood T cell repertoires in COVID-19. Study background: Material from acute and convalescent COVID-19 was sourced from the United States, Italy and Spain. Nucleic acid was either cDNA or gDNA, and it came from T cells, B-cell-depleted T cells, or PBMCs.

Original methodology: Amplified reference gene primers provided the basis for estimating nucleated cell counts. The assay was immunoSEQ multiplex PCR, and TCRdb's table has in-frame clones only and misses some. The V and J calls and clone size come from that table; D and trimming were worked out from the DNA. The sample lists 130,000 to 150,000 clones, over 70% occurring once. The chain links TRBV28 to TRBJ2-1, with D hard to call. The sequencing sample was made of peripheral blood. The source of this sequence is a woman aged 55-70 years with acute or convalescent COVID-19. The CDR3 reads CASSFFPGEQFF. CDR3 bases: TGTGCCAGCAGTTTTTTTCCAGGAGAGCAGTTCTTC. Filled out from reference TRBV28 and TRBJ2-1, the complete variable domain reads DVKVTQSSRYLVKRTGEKVFLECVQDMDHENMFWYRQDPGLGLRLIYFSYDVKMKEKGDIPEGYSVSREKKERFSLILESASTNQTSMYLCASSFFPGEQFFGPGTRLTVL.